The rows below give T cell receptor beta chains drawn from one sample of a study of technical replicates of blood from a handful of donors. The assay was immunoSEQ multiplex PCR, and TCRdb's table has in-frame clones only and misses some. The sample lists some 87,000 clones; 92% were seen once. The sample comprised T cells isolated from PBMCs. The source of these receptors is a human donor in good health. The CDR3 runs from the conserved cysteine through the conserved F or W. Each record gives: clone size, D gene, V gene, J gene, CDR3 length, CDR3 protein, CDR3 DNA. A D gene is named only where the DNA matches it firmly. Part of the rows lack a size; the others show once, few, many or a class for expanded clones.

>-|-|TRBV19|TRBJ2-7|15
CASSIYPGASYEQYF
TGTGCCAGTAGTATATATCCGGGAGCAAGCTACGAGCAGTACTTC
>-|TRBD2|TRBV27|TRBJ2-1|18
CASSLMGSGGPSYNEQFF
TGTGCCAGCAGTTTAATGGGTTCGGGAGGGCCCTCCTACAATGAGCAGTTCTTC
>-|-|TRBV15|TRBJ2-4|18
CATSRVAGSTSQGNIQYF
TGTGCCACCAGCAGAGTTGCGGGCTCTACCTCTCAAGGAAACATTCAGTACTTC
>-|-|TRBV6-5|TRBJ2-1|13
CASSYNSYNEQFF
TGTGCCAGCAGTTACAACAGTTACAATGAGCAGTTCTTC
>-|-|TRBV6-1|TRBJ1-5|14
CASSDVQFNQPQHF
TGTGCCAGCAGTGATGTCCAGTTCAATCAGCCCCAGCATTTT
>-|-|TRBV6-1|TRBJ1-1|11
CASAGLLEAFF
TGTGCCAGCGCCGGACTGTTGGAAGCTTTCTTT
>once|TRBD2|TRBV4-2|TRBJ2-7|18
CASSQGTSGSLSSYEQYF
TGTGCCAGCAGCCAGGGGACTAGCGGGAGCTTAAGCTCCTACGAGCAGTACTTC
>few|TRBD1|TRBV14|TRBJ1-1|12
CASSQDRVRAFF
TGTGCCAGCAGCCAGGACAGGGTAAGAGCTTTCTTT
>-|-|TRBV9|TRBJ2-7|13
CASSVGHSYEQYF
TGTGCCAGCAGCGTAGGTCACAGCTACGAGCAGTACTTC
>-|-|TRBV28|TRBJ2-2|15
CASSLPQDSAGELFF
TGTGCCAGCAGTTTACCCCAAGACAGTGCCGGGGAGCTGTTTTTT
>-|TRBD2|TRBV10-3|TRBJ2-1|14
CATLAGVSENEQFF
TGTGCCACTCTAGCGGGAGTATCGGAGAATGAGCAGTTCTTC
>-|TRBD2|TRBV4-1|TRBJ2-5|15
CASSRTSGYQETQYF
TGCGCCAGCAGTCGGACTAGCGGGTACCAAGAGACCCAGTACTTC
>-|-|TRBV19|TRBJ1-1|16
CASSIDGGAHSTEAFF
TGTGCCAGTAGTATAGATGGGGGGGCACATTCTACTGAAGCTTTCTTT
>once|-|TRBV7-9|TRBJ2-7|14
CASSFGGPTYEQYF
TGTGCCAGCAGCTTCGGCGGGCCTACCTACGAGCAGTACTTC
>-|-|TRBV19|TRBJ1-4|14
CASSTPKESEKLFF
TGTGCCAGTAGTACCCCGAAGGAGAGTGAAAAACTGTTTTTT
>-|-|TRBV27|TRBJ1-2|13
CASSLSGNYGYTF
TGTGCCAGCAGTTTATCCGGGAACTATGGCTACACCTTC
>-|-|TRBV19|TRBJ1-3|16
CASSIWSGHEGNTIYF
TGTGCCAGTAGTATATGGTCCGGTCATGAGGGAAACACCATATATTTT
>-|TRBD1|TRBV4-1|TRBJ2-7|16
CASSQSRGGGPYEQYF
TGCGCCAGCAGCCAAAGTAGAGGGGGCGGTCCCTACGAGCAGTACTTC
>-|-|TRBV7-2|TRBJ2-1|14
CASNYLSSYNEQFF
TGTGCCAGCAATTACTTGAGCTCCTACAATGAGCAGTTCTTC
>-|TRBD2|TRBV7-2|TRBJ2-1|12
CASRRTSGRQFF
TGTGCCAGCAGACGGACTAGCGGGAGACAGTTCTTC
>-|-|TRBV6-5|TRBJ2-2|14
CASAPVINTGELFF
TGTGCCAGCGCCCCAGTGATTAACACCGGGGAGCTGTTTTTT
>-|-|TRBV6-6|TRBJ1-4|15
CASSDTGRAGEKLFF
TGTGCCAGCAGTGATACAGGTAGGGCTGGGGAAAAACTGTTTTTT
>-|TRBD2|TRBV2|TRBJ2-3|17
CASSDSGLAGVTDTQYF
TGTGCCAGCAGTGATTCAGGACTAGCTGGCGTCACAGATACGCAGTATTTT
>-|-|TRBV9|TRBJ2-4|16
CASSVDIGGGGNIQYF
TGTGCCAGCAGCGTAGACATTGGGGGAGGCGGGAACATTCAGTACTTC
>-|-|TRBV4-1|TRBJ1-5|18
CASSQDISGSYSNQPQHF
TGCGCCAGCAGCCAAGATATTTCGGGTAGTTATAGCAATCAGCCCCAGCATTTT
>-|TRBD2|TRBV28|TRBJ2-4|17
CASSLRLAGGIKNIQYF
TGTGCCAGCAGTTTGCGGCTAGCGGGAGGTATCAAAAACATTCAGTACTTC
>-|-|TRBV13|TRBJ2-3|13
CASSLASTDTQYF
TGTGCCAGCAGCTTAGCTAGCACAGATACGCAGTATTTT
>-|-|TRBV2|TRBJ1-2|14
CASSGEGVPYGYTF
TGTGCCAGCAGTGGCGAGGGGGTACCCTATGGCTACACCTTC
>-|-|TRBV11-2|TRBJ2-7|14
CASSLKLASYEQYF
TGTGCCAGCAGCTTAAAGTTGGCCTCCTACGAGCAGTACTTC
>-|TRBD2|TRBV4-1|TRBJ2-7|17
CASSPQEGLAGTYEQYF
TGCGCCAGCAGCCCCCAAGAAGGACTAGCGGGGACCTACGAGCAGTACTTC
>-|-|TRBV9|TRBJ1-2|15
CASSVSLFRVHGYTF
TGTGCCAGCAGCGTATCCCTCTTCAGGGTTCACGGCTACACCTTC
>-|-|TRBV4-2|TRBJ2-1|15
CASSQVGGRDNEQFF
TGTGCCAGCAGCCAAGTCGGGGGGCGCGACAATGAGCAGTTCTTC
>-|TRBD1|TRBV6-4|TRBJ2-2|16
CASRLRQGLGTGELFF
TGTGCCAGCAGACTGCGACAGGGGCTAGGCACCGGGGAGCTGTTTTTT
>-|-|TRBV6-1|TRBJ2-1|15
CASSEKTPFLNEQFF
TGTGCCAGCAGTGAGAAGACTCCTTTCCTCAATGAGCAGTTCTTC
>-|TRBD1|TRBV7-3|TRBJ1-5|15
CASRPTGGGDQPQHF
TGTGCCAGCAGGCCGACAGGGGGCGGGGATCAGCCCCAGCATTTT
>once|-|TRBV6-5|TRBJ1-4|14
CASSYLRESEKLFF
TGTGCCAGCAGTTACTTGCGGGAAAGTGAAAAACTGTTTTTT
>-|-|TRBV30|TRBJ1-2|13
CAWVEEANYGYTF
TGTGCCTGGGTGGAGGAGGCTAACTATGGCTACACCTTC
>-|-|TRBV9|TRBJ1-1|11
CASSGGGEAFF
TGTGCCAGCAGCGGGGGAGGAGAAGCTTTCTTT
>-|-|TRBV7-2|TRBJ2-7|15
CASSSRGQFNYEQYF
TGTGCCAGCAGCTCCCGCGGACAGTTTAACTACGAGCAGTACTTC
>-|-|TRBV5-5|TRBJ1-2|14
CASSLAGTGNGYTF
TGTGCCAGCAGCTTGGCCGGAACAGGGAATGGCTACACCTTC
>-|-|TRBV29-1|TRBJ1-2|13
CSVGFSEEHGYTF
TGCAGCGTTGGGTTTTCAGAGGAACATGGCTACACCTTC
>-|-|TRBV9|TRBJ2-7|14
CASSVGVGVYEQYF
TGTGCCAGCAGCGTAGGTGTGGGAGTCTACGAGCAGTACTTC
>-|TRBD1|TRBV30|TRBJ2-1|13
CARDRGPGDEQFF
TGTGCACGCGACAGGGGGCCAGGGGATGAGCAGTTCTTC